This T cell receptor beta chain stems from a study of Ad26.COV2.S vaccination and SARS-CoV-2 variants. In the study overall: The donor participated in the COV1001 trial, in its Ad26.COV2.S arm. The vaccine Ad26.COV2.S was put into the muscle once, or twice with 56 days between.

The study's findings and limits: People who got the vaccine or the placebo had similar non-spike TCR breadth.

Germline CDR1 reads SGHTA; CDR2 reads FQGNSA. V lost 2 bases, J lost 2 bases, and 11 bases lay in between. CDR3 size: 15 residues. This clone has a single count. The antigen is undetermined. As to treatment: over 15 received Ad26.COV2.S at low or high dose, single or two shots; about 5 received placebo; per-sample allocation not given. Day 63 after the first vaccine or placebo injection was the time point for sampling. Profiled with immunoSEQ multiplex PCR; TCRdb holds only in-frame clones, not every one. The sample carries around 240,000 clones, roughly 90% recorded once. The clonotype originates from a person aged 18-60 years who received the Ad26.COV2.S COVID-19 vaccine or a placebo. The sample consisted of peripheral blood, taken in a trial of Ad26.COV2.S vaccine versus placebo. The rearrangement uses TRBV7-2 and TRBJ2-3, with unresolved D. The CDR3: CASSLSSRVTDTQYF. CDR3 in DNA: TGTGCCAGCAGCTTAAGCAGTCGCGTCACAGATACGCAGTATTTT. Variable domain in full (rest from reference TRBV7-2 and TRBJ2-3): GAGVSQSPSNKVTEKGKDVELRCDPISGHTALYWYRQSLGQGLEFLIYFQGNSAPDKSGLPSDRFSAERTGGSVSTLTIQRTQQEDSAVYLCASSLSSRVTDTQYFGPGTRLTVL.